Listed below are T cell receptor beta chains from one sample, sequenced in a study of metastatic and nonmetastatic thyroid tumors. TCRdb ran MiXCR on the PCR reads. The top ten hold about 16% of the sample, which has approximately 17,000 clones, roughly a quarter seen once. The specimen was tumor tissue. The origin of the receptors is a female donor with papillary thyroid cancer or a benign thyroid nodule (not recorded which). Some clones in this sample may be carry-over from other donors' samples. Each CDR3 is given with its conserved first and last residue. The D gene is left open where the match is weak. Clone size is stated in some rows and not others, as once, few, many or a class when expanded.

v_call: TRBV7-2; d_call: -; j_call: TRBJ2-5; clone_size: few; cdr3_nt: TGTGCCAGCAGCTTCATGTTGGAGACCCAGTACTTC; cdr3_aa: CASSFMLETQYF
v_call: TRBV5-6; d_call: -; j_call: TRBJ1-5; clone_size: -; cdr3_nt: TGTGCCAGCAGCTTGACGGGCCAGAGCAATCAGCCCCAGCATTTT; cdr3_aa: CASSLTGQSNQPQHF
v_call: TRBV5-4; d_call: -; j_call: TRBJ1-2; clone_size: -; cdr3_nt: TGTGCCAGCAGCTTGGGCAGTAATAACTATGGCTACACCTTC; cdr3_aa: CASSLGSNNYGYTF
v_call: TRBV24-1; d_call: -; j_call: TRBJ1-4; clone_size: -; cdr3_nt: TGTGCCACCAGTGAGGGCAGCTTCGAAAAACTGTTTTTT; cdr3_aa: CATSEGSFEKLFF
v_call: TRBV7-8; d_call: -; j_call: TRBJ2-7; clone_size: medium-sized; cdr3_nt: TGTGCCAGCAGGGGAAACAGGGTGGGGGAGCAGTACTTC; cdr3_aa: CASRGNRVGEQYF
v_call: TRBV19; d_call: -; j_call: TRBJ1-1; clone_size: many; cdr3_nt: TGTGCCAGTAGTATAGGGGGGGGCAGATCCCCTACTGAAGCTTTCTTT; cdr3_aa: CASSIGGGRSPTEAFF
v_call: TRBV30; d_call: TRBD1; j_call: TRBJ2-3; clone_size: few; cdr3_nt: TGTGCCTGGAGTGCAGGGGGCGGCGAAGATACGCAGTATTTT; cdr3_aa: CAWSAGGGEDTQYF
v_call: TRBV19; d_call: -; j_call: TRBJ2-7; clone_size: -; cdr3_nt: TGTGACAGTAGTATGGCGGGATCAAATTACGAGCGGTACTTC; cdr3_aa: CDSSMAGSNYERYF
v_call: TRBV24-1; d_call: TRBD1; j_call: TRBJ1-5; clone_size: -; cdr3_nt: TGTGCCACCAGTCCCAACAGGGGCCCTGATAGCAATCAGCCCCAGCATTTT; cdr3_aa: CATSPNRGPDSNQPQHF
v_call: TRBV11-2; d_call: -; j_call: TRBJ2-6; clone_size: many; cdr3_nt: TGTGCCAGCAGCTTAGATCCCCGACTTGGGGCCAACGTCCTGACTTTC; cdr3_aa: CASSLDPRLGANVLTF
v_call: TRBV6-4; d_call: -; j_call: TRBJ1-2; clone_size: -; cdr3_nt: TGTGCCAGCAGTTACTCGAGAGGGAAGGAGGGCTACACCTTC; cdr3_aa: CASSYSRGKEGYTF